The clone carrying this T cell receptor beta chain was recorded at least ten times. Sorting was used to obtain naive CD8 T cells (CD8+CD4-CCR7+CD45RA+). Per germline, CDR1 GTSNPN and CDR2 SVGIG (reference sequence). This CDR3 contains 14 residues. Between the trimmed V and J ends, which lost 0 bases and 6 bases, there was a span of 12 bases. TCRdb reprocessed the PCR reads via MiXCR and lists one record per CDR3 protein. The sample holds tens of thousands of distinct CDR3 sequences; about 18% are singletons and the top ten take approximately 1%. This sample stems from a study of molecular identifiers for immune sequencing clone quantification. Study as a whole: In replicates, the authors split RNA from roughly 18,000 or 92,000 naive CD8 cells five ways and sequenced four.

Sequenced input: naive CD8+ T cells from blood, with Jurkat cell RNA spiked in. The subset here: FACS-sorted CD8+CD4-CCR7+CD45RA+ naive T cells. The chain employs TRBV30 and TRBJ1-3; the D gene is possibly TRBD1 (5 bases). This TCR was sampled from a human donor in good health. Some libraries in this study had Jurkat cell RNA spiked in. This CDR3 reads CAWSVRVGQNTIYF. The CDR3 DNA reads TGTGCCTGGAGTGTACGGGTAGGACAAAACACCATATATTTT. The full variable domain, its missing parts supplied by reference TRBV30 and TRBJ1-3, is SQTIHQWPATLVQPVGSPLSLECTVEGTSNPNLYWYRQAAGRGLQLLFYSVGIGQISSEVPQNLSASRPQDRQFILSSKKLLLSDSGFYLCAWSVRVGQNTIYFGEGSWLTVV.